Presented here are 8 T cell receptor beta chains from one specimen sequenced in a study of cytomegalovirus exposure and HLA in healthy donors. The PCR made use of 60 Vbeta and 13 Jbeta primers. Profiled with immunoSEQ multiplex PCR; TCRdb holds only in-frame clones, not every one. The sample lists some 110,000 clones, less than 85% seen once, with more than 3% in the top ten. Sequencing was performed on PBMCs. All receptors come from a man in his sixties in good health and CMV-seronegative.

The V and J genes are TRBV29-1 and TRBJ2-4; weak D call: TRBD2 (7 bases). This CDR3 comprises 13 residues. Germline V CDR1 and CDR2: SQVTM, ANQGSEA. Trimming removed 4 bases at V and 8 bases at J, with 15 bases between. CDR3 protein: CSVVEGGVDIQYF. The CDR3 coding sequence is TGCAGCGTTGTTGAAGGGGGGGTGGACATTCAGTACTTC.

The CDR3 loop is CAISGQNNQPQHF. The CDR3 bases are TGTGCCATCAGTGGACAGAATAATCAGCCCCAGCATTTT. V gene TRBV10-3 combines with J gene TRBJ1-5; TRBD1 is a possible D gene (5 bases). Germline V gene lookup returns CDR1 ENHRY and CDR2 SYGVKD. CDR3 length equals 13 residues. Trimming pared 4 bases from V and 4 bases from J, leaving 8 bases between.

This clone has a single count. Other DNA sequences in the same sample also yield this CDR3. V and J are TRBV5-1 and TRBJ1-1; D is undetermined. Trimming took 0 bases from V and 1 from J, leaving 7 bases between them. The length of the CDR3 is 14 residues. Per germline, CDR1 SGHRS and CDR2 YFSETQ. The CDR3 DNA sequence: TGCGCCAGCAGCTTGGGGCAACCGAACACTGAAGCTTTCTTT. Residues: CASSLGQPNTEAFF.

In regard to this clone: Additional DNA sequences in this sample encode the identical CDR3. This chain uses TRBV11-3 with TRBJ2-3; D possibly corresponds to TRBD2 (5 bases). The CDR3 sequence is 14 residues long. V was trimmed by 2 bases and J by 1 base, leaving 7 bases between them. Germline V gives CDR1 SGHNT, CDR2 YENEEA. CDR3 loop: CASSLRGGTDTQYF. CDR3 sequence (DNA): TGTGCCAGCAGCTTACGGGGTGGCACAGATACGCAGTATTTT.

The CDR3 loop reads CASSSQGETNNSPLHF. In nucleotides, the CDR3 is TGCGCCAGCAGCTCTCAGGGGGAAACGAATAATTCACCCCTCCACTTT. The J gene is TRBJ1-6, the V gene TRBV5-1, with 7 bases lining up with TRBD1. The trim removed 3 bases at V and 5 bases at J, leaving 8 bases unmatched. The CDR3 runs to 16 residues. Germline lookup yields CDR1 SGHRS and CDR2 YFSETQ. Complete variable domain (other parts from reference TRBV5-1 and TRBJ1-6): KAGVTQTPRYLIKTRGQQVTLSCSPISGHRSVSWYQQTPGQGLQFLFEYFSETQRNKGNFPGRFSGRQFSNSRSEMNVSTLELGDSALYLCASSSQGETNNSPLHFGNGTRLTVT.

The rearrangement uses TRBV10-3 and TRBJ1-2; 9 bases align to TRBD1. This CDR3 spans 16 amino acids. Germline loops: CDR1 ENHRY, CDR2 SYGVKD. V shed 0 bases and J 4 bases; nucleotides not matched to a gene: 6. DNA for the CDR3: TGTGCCATCAGTGAGTCCGGGACAGGGACCCTCTATGGCTACACCTTC. Translated, it gives CAISESGTGTLYGYTF.

With regard to this clone: Relative to the germline gene, one junction end is altered; a read error may explain this. Within the sample, other DNA sequences also encode this same CDR3. The genes are TRBV10-3 and TRBJ1-6; D might be TRBD1 (5 bases). Germline V gene sequence: CDR1 ENHRY, CDR2 SYGVKD. The CDR3 is made up of 17 amino acids. CDR3 nucleotide sequence: TGTCCTGTTTCCGGACACAAGGGTAGCTCCTATAATTCCCCCCTCCACTTT. It translates to CPVSGHKGSSYNSPLHF.

The rearrangement joins TRBV6-5 to TRBJ1-5, with TRBD1 matching over 8 bases. The V gene's germline CDR1 is MNHEY and CDR2 SVGAGI. The V gene end was trimmed by 6 bases and the J gene end by 4 bases; junction bases not matched to a gene: 8. This CDR3 comprises 15 residues. CDR3 nucleotide sequence: TGTGCCAGCAGCCCCGACAGGGGCGAGAATCAGCCCCAGCATTTT. It is translated as CASSPDRGENQPQHF.